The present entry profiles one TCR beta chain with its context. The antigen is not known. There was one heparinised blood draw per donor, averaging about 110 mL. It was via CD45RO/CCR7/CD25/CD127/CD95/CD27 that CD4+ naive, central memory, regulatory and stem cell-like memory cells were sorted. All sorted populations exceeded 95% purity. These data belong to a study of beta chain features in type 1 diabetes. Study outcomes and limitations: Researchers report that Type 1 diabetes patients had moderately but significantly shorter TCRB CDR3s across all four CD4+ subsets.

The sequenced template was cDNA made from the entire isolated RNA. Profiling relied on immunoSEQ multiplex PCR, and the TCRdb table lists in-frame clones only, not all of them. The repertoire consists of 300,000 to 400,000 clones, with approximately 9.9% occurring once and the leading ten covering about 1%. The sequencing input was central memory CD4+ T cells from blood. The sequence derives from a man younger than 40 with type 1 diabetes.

This CDR3 is CASSSKSSDNSPLHF. The CDR3 coding sequence is TGTGCCAGCAGCTCCAAAAGTTCCGATAATTCACCCCTCCACTTT. The chain is built from TRBV11-2 and TRBJ1-6; D ambiguous. The CDR3 totals 15 residues. The V end was cut by 4 bases, the J end by 5 bases, with 12 bases between. CDR1 is SGHAT and CDR2 is FQNNGV in the germline V gene.